This T cell receptor beta chain originates from a study of control samples from healthy donors and cancer patients. CDR3 size: 14 residues. The V segment lost 5 bases and the J segment 6 bases; nucleotides outside the gene matches: 3. Germline V lookup: CDR1 MNHEY, CDR2 SVGEGT. The table lists this clone with a count of one. Libraries were prepared by immunoSEQ multiplex PCR; TCRdb keeps only in-frame clonotypes and omits some of them. Of roughly 120,000 clones listed, about 89% are singletons. This TCR came from a woman aged 50 to 60 in good health. The gene calls are TRBV6-2 or TRBV6-3 and TRBJ2-3; 12 bases align to TRBD2. Material: blood. The CDR3 coding sequence is TGTGCCAGCAGTGGACTAGCGGGACTCGATACGCAGTATTTT. Protein sequence: CASSGLAGLDTQYF.